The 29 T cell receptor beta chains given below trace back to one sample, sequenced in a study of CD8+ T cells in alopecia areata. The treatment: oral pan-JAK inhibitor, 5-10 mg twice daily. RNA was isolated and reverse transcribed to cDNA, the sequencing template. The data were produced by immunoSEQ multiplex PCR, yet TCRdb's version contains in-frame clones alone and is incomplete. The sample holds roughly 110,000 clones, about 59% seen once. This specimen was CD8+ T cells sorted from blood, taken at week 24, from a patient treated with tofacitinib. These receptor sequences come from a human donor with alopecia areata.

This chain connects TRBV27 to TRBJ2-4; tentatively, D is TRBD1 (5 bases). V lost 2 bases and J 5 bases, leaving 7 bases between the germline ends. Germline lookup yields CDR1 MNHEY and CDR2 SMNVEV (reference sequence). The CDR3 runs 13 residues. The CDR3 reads CASSLQGENIQYF. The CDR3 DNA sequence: TGTGCCAGCAGTTTACAAGGGGAAAACATTCAGTACTTC.

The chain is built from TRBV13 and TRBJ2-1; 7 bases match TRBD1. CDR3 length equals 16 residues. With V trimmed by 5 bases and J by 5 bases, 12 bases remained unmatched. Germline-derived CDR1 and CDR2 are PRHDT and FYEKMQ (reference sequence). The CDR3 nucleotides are TGTGCCAGCAGCGCCCCTTTGGGGACAGATAACAATGAGCAGTTCTTC. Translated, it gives CASSAPLGTDNNEQFF.

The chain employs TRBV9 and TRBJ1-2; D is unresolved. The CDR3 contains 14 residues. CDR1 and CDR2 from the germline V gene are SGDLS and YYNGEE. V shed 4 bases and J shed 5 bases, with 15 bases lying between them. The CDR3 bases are TGTGCCAGCAGCCCCGGATCCGACCCTTATGGCTACACCTTC. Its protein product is CASSPGSDPYGYTF.

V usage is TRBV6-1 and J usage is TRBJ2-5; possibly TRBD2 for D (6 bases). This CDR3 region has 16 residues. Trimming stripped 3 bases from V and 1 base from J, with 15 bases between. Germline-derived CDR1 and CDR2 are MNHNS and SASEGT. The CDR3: CASSDPWGLSQETQYF. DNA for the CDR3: TGTGCCAGCAGTGACCCGTGGGGACTGTCCCAAGAGACCCAGTACTTC.

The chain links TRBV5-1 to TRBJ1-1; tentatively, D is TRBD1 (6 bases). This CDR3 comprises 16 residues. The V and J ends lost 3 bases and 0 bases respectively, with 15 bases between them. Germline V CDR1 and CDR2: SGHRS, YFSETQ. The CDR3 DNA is TGCGCCAGCAGCTCCAACAGGGAAGTGGTGAACACTGAAGCTTTCTTT. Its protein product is CASSSNREVVNTEAFF.

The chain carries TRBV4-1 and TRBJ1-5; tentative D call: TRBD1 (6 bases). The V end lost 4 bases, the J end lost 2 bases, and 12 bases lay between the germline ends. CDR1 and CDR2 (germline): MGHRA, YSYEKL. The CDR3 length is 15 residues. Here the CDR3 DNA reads TGCGCCAGCAGCCCCCGGGACACACGCAATCAGCCCCAGCATTTT. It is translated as CASSPRDTRNQPQHF.

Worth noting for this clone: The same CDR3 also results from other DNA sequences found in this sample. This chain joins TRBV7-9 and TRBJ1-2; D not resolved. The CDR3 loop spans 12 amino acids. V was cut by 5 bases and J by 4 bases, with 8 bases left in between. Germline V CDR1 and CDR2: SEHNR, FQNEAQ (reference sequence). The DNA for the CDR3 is TGTGCCAGCAGCCCCGACGGCTATGGCTACACCTTC. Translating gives CASSPDGYGYTF.

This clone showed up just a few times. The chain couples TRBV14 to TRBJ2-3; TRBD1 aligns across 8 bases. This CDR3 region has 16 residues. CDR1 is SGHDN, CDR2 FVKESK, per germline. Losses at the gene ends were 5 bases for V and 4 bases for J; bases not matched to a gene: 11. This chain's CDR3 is CASSSPGQGGADTQYF. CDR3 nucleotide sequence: TGTGCCAGCAGCTCCCCCGGACAGGGTGGAGCAGATACGCAGTATTTT.

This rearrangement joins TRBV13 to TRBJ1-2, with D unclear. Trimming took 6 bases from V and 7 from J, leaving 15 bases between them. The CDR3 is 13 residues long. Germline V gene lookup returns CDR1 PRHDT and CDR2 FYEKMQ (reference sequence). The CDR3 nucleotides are TGTGCCAGCAGGCCCGGTTCAGCGGGTGGCTACACCTTC. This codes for CASRPGSAGGYTF. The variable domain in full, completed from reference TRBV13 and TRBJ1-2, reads AAGVIQSPRHLIKEKRETATLKCYPIPRHDTVYWYQQGPGQDPQFLISFYEKMQSDKGSIPDRFSAQQFSDYHSELNMSSLELGDSALYFCASRPGSAGGYTFGSGTRLTVV.

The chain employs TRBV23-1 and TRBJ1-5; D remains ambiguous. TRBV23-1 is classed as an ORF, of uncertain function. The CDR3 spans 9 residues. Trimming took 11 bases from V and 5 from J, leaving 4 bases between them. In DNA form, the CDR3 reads TGCGCCGGATATCAGCCCCAGCATTTT. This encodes CAGYQPQHF.

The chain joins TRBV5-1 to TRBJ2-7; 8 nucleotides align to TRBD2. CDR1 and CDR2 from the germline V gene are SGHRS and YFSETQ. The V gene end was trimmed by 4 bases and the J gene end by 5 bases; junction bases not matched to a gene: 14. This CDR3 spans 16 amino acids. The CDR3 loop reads CASSEAHAGGFDEQYF. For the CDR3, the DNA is TGCGCCAGCAGCGAAGCTCACGCGGGGGGCTTCGACGAGCAGTACTTC.

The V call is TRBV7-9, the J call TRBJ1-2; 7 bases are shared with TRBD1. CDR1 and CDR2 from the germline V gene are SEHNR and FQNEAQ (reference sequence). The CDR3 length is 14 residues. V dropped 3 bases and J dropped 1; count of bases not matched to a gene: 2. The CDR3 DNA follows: TGTGCCAGCAGCTTCGCAGGGGGTAACTATGGCTACACCTTC. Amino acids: CASSFAGGNYGYTF.

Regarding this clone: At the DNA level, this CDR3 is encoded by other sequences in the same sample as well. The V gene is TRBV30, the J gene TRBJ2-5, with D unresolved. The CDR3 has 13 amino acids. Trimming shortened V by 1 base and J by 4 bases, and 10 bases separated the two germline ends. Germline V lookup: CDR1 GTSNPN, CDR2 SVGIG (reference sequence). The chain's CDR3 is CAWSGQDGETQYF. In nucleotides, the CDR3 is TGTGCCTGGAGTGGGCAGGACGGAGAGACCCAGTACTTC.

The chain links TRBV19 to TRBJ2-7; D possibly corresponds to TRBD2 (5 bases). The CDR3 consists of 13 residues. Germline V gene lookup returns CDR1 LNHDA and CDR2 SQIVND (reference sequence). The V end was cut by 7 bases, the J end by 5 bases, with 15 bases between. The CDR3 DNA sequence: TGTGCCAGTACCGACTATGATGGGGACGAGCAGTACTTC. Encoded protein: CASTDYDGDEQYF.

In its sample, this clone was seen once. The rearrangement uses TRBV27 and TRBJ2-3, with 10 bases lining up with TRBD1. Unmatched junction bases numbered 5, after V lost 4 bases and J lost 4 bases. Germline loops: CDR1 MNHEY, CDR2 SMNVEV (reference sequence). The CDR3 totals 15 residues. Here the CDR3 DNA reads TGTGCCAGCAGTTCGCCGGGACAGGGGTCAGATACGCAGTATTTT. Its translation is CASSSPGQGSDTQYF.

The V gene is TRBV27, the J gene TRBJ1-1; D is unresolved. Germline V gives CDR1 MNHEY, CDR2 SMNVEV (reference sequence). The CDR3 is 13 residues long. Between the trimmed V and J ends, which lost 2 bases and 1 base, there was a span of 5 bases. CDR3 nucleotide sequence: TGTGCCAGCAGTTTAGATAAGAACACTGAAGCTTTCTTT. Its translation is CASSLDKNTEAFF.

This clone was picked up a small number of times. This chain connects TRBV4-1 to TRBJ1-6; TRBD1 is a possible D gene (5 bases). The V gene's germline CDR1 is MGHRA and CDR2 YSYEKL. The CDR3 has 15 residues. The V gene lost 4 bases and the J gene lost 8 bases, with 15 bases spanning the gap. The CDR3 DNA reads TGCGCCAGCAGCCTTTCCCGGGACCCACATTCACCCCTCCACTTT. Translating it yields CASSLSRDPHSPLHF.

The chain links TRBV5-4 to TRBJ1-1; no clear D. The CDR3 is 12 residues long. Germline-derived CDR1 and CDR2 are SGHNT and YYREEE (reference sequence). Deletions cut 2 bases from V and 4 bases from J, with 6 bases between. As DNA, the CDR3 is TGTGCCAGCAGCTTCTACGCCACTGAAGCTTTCTTT. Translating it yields CASSFYATEAFF.

The CDR3: CAWSQLSYEQYF. The CDR3 DNA sequence: TGTGCCTGGTCTCAACTTTCCTACGAGCAGTACTTC. The chain is built from TRBV30 and TRBJ2-7; D not certain. This CDR3 is 12 amino acids long. Germline V lookup: CDR1 GTSNPN, CDR2 SVGIG (reference sequence). V was shortened by 5 bases and J by 1 base, with 9 bases between the two germline ends.

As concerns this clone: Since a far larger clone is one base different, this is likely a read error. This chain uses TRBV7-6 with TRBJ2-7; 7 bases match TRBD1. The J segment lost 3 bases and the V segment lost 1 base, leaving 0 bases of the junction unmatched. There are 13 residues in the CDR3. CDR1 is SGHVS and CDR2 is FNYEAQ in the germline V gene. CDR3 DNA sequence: TGTGCCAGCAGCTTAGGGACAGGCTACGAGCAGTACTTC. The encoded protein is CASSLGTGYEQYF.

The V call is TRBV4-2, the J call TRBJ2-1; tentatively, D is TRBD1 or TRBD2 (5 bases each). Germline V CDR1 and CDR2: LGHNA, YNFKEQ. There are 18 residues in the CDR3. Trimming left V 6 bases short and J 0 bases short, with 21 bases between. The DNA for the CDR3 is TGTGCCAGCAGTTTAGGGTTCGGGGCTTCGAGCTCCTACAATGAGCAGTTCTTC. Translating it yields CASSLGFGASSSYNEQFF.

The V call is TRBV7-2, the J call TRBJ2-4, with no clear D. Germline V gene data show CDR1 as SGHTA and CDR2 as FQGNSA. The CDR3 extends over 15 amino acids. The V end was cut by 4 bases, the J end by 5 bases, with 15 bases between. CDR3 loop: CASSSPRAIENIQYF. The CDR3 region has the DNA TGTGCCAGCAGCTCCCCCCGGGCCATAGAAAACATTCAGTACTTC.

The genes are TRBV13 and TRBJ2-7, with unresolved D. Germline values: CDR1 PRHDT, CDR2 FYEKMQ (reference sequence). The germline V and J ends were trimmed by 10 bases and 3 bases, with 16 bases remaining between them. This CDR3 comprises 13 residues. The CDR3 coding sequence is TGTGCCACCCGGATCTTAAAAGGCTACGAGCAGTACTTC. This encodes CATRILKGYEQYF.

CDR3: CASSPQGEDTGELFF. CDR3 nucleotides: TGTGCCAGCAGCCCCCAGGGGGAAGACACCGGGGAGCTGTTTTTT. The V gene is TRBV13, the J gene TRBJ2-2; 7 positions agree with TRBD1. V lost 5 bases, J lost 3 bases, and 6 bases stayed unmatched. CDR1 is PRHDT, CDR2 FYEKMQ, per germline (reference sequence). The CDR3 covers 15 residues. Based on the CDR3 plus reference TRBV13 and TRBJ2-2, the full variable domain is AAGVIQSPRHLIKEKRETATLKCYPIPRHDTVYWYQQGPGQDPQFLISFYEKMQSDKGSIPDRFSAQQFSDYHSELNMSSLELGDSALYFCASSPQGEDTGELFFGEGSRLTVL.

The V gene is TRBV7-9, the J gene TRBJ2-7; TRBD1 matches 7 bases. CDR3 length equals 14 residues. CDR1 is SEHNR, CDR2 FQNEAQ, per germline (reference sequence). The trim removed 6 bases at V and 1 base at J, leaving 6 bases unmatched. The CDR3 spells CASRYDRDSYEQYF. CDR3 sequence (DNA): TGTGCCAGCAGATACGACAGGGATTCCTACGAGCAGTACTTC. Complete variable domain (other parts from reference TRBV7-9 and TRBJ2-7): DTGVSQNPRHKITKRGQNVTFRCDPISEHNRLYWYRQTLGQGPEFLTYFQNEAQLEKSRLLSDRFSAERPKGSFSTLEIQRTEQGDSAMYLCASRYDRDSYEQYFGPGTRLTVT.

The CDR3 region is CASSLDLMNTEAFF. Written as DNA, the CDR3 is TGTGCCAGCAGCTTAGACCTCATGAACACTGAAGCTTTCTTT. The rearrangement uses TRBV7-8 and TRBJ1-1; no firm D call. The germline CDR1 and CDR2 sequences are SGHVS and FQNEAQ. V dropped 1 base and J dropped 0 bases, with 6 bases sitting between them. This CDR3 comprises 14 residues.

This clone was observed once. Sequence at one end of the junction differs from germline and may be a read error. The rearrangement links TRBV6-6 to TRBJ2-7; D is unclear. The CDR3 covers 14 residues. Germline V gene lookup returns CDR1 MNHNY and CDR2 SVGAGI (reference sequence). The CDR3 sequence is CASSHSVGSYEQYF. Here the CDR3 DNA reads TGTGCCAGCAGTCACTCCGTGGGGTCTTACGAGCAGTACTTC.

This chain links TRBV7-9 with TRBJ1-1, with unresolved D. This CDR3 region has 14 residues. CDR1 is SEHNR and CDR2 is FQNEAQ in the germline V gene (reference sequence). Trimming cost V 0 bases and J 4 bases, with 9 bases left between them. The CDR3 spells CASSLALAPTEAFF. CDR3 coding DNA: TGTGCCAGCAGCTTAGCCCTGGCTCCCACTGAAGCTTTCTTT.

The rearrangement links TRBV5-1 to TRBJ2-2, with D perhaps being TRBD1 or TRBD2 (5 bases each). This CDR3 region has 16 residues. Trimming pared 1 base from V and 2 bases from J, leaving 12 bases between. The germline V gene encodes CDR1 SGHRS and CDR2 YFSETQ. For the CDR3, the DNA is TGCGCCAGCAGCTTGTTCCGGGACCAAAACACCGGGGAGCTGTTTTTT. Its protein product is CASSLFRDQNTGELFF.